The rows below give T cell receptor beta chains drawn from one sample of a study of blood T cell repertoires in COVID-19. Sequencing used immunoSEQ multiplex PCR; TCRdb keeps in-frame clones, though not all of them. The table lists around 230,000 clones, approximately 85% of them singletons. Input material: peripheral blood. The receptor source for this set is a woman in her fifties or sixties with active or convalescent COVID-19. Both conserved end residues are part of each CDR3. The D gene is left open where the match is weak. Expanded clones are given a class, and other clones once, few, many or no size at all.

D gene	V gene	J gene	CDR3 length	clone size	CDR3 protein	CDR3 DNA
TRBD1	TRBV30	TRBJ2-2	15	-	CAWSSGQGHTGELFF	TGTGCCTGGAGTTCGGGACAGGGGCACACCGGGGAGCTGTTTTTT
TRBD2	TRBV30	TRBJ2-2	15	-	CAWSVRAGATGELFF	TGTGCCTGGAGTGTAAGGGCGGGAGCCACCGGGGAGCTGTTTTTT
-	TRBV4-3	TRBJ2-7	15	-	CASSQGRAGTYEQYF	TGCGCCAGCAGCCAAGGCCGGGCGGGCACCTACGAGCAGTACTTC
TRBD1	TRBV5-4	TRBJ1-3	13	-	CATRQGLENTIYF	TGTGCTACTAGACAGGGCTTGGAAAACACCATATATTTT
-	TRBV4-1	TRBJ2-2	15	-	CASSQGQGSTGELFF	TGCGCCAGCAGCCAAGGCCAGGGGAGCACCGGGGAGCTGTTTTTT
-	TRBV5-6	TRBJ2-2	16	-	CASSFGLAANTGELFF	TGTGCCAGCAGCTTCGGCCTAGCTGCGAACACCGGGGAGCTGTTTTTT
-	TRBV19	TRBJ1-2	16	-	CASTGQGRISNYGYTF	TGTGCCAGTACAGGGCAGGGGAGAATTTCAAACTATGGCTACACCTTC
TRBD1	TRBV5-1	TRBJ1-2	13	-	CASSFTGGGGYTF	TGCGCCAGCAGCTTTACAGGGGGAGGTGGCTACACCTTC
-	TRBV12-5	TRBJ2-1	13	few	CASGPGRGNEQFF	TGTGCTAGTGGTCCAGGCCGGGGGAATGAGCAGTTCTTC
TRBD1	TRBV7-2	TRBJ1-4	14	-	CASSRDRVNEKLFF	TGTGCCAGCAGTCGGGACAGGGTTAATGAAAAACTGTTTTTT
-	TRBV6-5	TRBJ1-3	15	-	CASSYSGLSGNTIYF	TGTGCCAGCAGTTACTCGGGACTCTCTGGAAACACCATATATTTT
-	TRBV18	TRBJ2-2	12	-	CASSPQAGELFF	TGTGCCAGCTCACCCCAGGCCGGGGAGCTGTTTTTT
TRBD1	TRBV6-5	TRBJ1-1	15	-	CASRLQGAEDTEAFF	TGTGCCAGCAGGCTACAGGGGGCGGAGGACACTGAAGCTTTCTTT
-	TRBV3-1/TRBV3-2	TRBJ1-3	19	-	CASSQFQSKRGFPGNTIYF	TGTGCCAGCAGCCAATTCCAATCCAAGCGGGGGTTCCCTGGAAACACCATATATTTT
TRBD1	TRBV7-9	TRBJ1-1	17	-	CASSAPGGGQQNTEAFF	TGTGCCAGCAGCGCCCCGGGGGGGGGACAGCAGAACACTGAAGCTTTCTTT
TRBD1	TRBV30	TRBJ1-4	16	-	CAWSREQGATNEKLFF	TGTGCCTGGAGCAGAGAACAGGGGGCTACGAATGAAAAACTGTTTTTT
TRBD1	TRBV14	TRBJ2-1	13	-	CASSQEVRGQQFF	TGTGCCAGCAGCCAAGAAGTTAGGGGGCAGCAGTTCTTC
TRBD1	TRBV6-1	TRBJ1-4	14	-	CASSDLTGNEKLFF	TGTGCCAGCAGTGACCTGACAGGGAATGAAAAACTGTTTTTT
-	TRBV2	TRBJ1-1	14	-	CASSGSIMNTEAFF	TGTGCCAGCAGTGGGAGTATTATGAACACTGAAGCTTTCTTT
-	TRBV3-1/TRBV3-2	TRBJ2-3	14	-	CASSLSSGTHTQYF	TGTGCCAGCAGCCTATCATCCGGGACTCATACGCAGTATTTT
TRBD1	TRBV5-1	TRBJ1-1	15	once	CASLPGTDIITEAFF	TGCGCCAGCCTTCCCGGGACAGACATAATAACTGAAGCTTTCTTT
TRBD2	TRBV9	TRBJ2-1	16	-	CASSVASGGSYNEQFF	TGTGCCAGCAGCGTAGCTAGCGGGGGCTCCTACAATGAGCAGTTCTTC
-	TRBV3-1/TRBV3-2	TRBJ2-3	16	-	CASSPHGATSTDTQYF	TGTGCCAGCAGCCCGCATGGTGCTACCAGCACAGATACGCAGTATTTT
TRBD1	TRBV4-1	TRBJ1-5	15	-	CASSQYRGDNQPQHF	TGCGCCAGCAGCCAATACAGGGGTGACAATCAGCCCCAGCATTTT
-	TRBV19	TRBJ1-1	13	-	CASSISRDTEAFF	TGTGCCAGTAGTATCTCCAGGGACACTGAAGCTTTCTTT
TRBD1	TRBV29-1	TRBJ2-7	14	-	CSAETGTGSYEQYF	TGCAGCGCGGAAACCGGGACAGGGTCCTACGAGCAGTACTTC
-	TRBV12-3/TRBV12-4	TRBJ1-1	12	-	CASSFTVTEAFF	TGTGCCAGCAGTTTTACGGTCACTGAAGCTTTCTTT
-	TRBV28	TRBJ1-5	15	-	CASSFTGFSNQPQHF	TGTGCCAGCAGTTTTACGGGGTTTAGCAATCAGCCCCAGCATTTT
TRBD1	TRBV12-5	TRBJ2-5	15	few	CASGLNRDRAETQYF	TGTGCTAGTGGCCTCAATCGGGACAGGGCAGAGACCCAGTACTTC